One sample yielded the 27 T cell receptor beta chains listed below, sequenced in a study of blood T cell repertoires in COVID-19. Assay used: immunoSEQ multiplex PCR; TCRdb lists only in-frame clones, some missing. The sample lists over 100,000 clones, 75% to 90% occurring once. Sequences were obtained from peripheral blood. These receptors originate from a woman in her fifties or sixties with acute or convalescent COVID-19.

This rearrangement joins TRBV25-1 to TRBJ2-2, with 10 bases fitting TRBD1. V gave up 2 bases and J gave up 5 bases; unmatched junction bases: 5. The CDR3 spans 16 residues. The germline CDR1 and CDR2 sequences are MGHDK and SYGVNS. The CDR3 sequence: CASSERGTGDTGELFF. The CDR3 DNA follows: TGTGCCAGCAGTGAACGGGGGACAGGGGATACCGGGGAGCTGTTTTTT.

The V call is TRBV30, the J call TRBJ1-4, with D perhaps matching TRBD1 (6 bases). CDR1 is GTSNPN and CDR2 is SVGIG in the germline V gene (reference sequence). The V and J ends lost 7 bases and 3 bases respectively, with 18 bases between them. The CDR3 is made up of 15 amino acids. CDR3 in amino acids: CAYKTGGLPNEKLFF. The CDR3 region has the DNA TGTGCCTACAAGACAGGAGGCTTGCCTAATGAAAAACTGTTTTTT. The complete variable domain, with remaining parts taken from reference TRBV30 and TRBJ1-4, reads SQTIHQWPATLVQPVGSPLSLECTVEGTSNPNLYWYRQAAGRGLQLLFYSVGIGQISSEVPQNLSASRPQDRQFILSSKKLLLSDSGFYLCAYKTGGLPNEKLFFGSGTQLSVL.

CDR3 amino acids: CASSPGLSTDTQYF. CDR3 nucleotides: TGTGCCAGCAGCCCGGGACTCAGCACAGATACGCAGTATTTT. The chain has TRBV7-2 and TRBJ2-3; tentative D call: TRBD2 (6 bases). CDR1 and CDR2 (germline): SGHTA, FQGNSA. The CDR3 covers 14 residues. V lost 5 bases to trimming and J lost 0 bases, with 9 bases between them.

The gene calls are TRBV9 and TRBJ2-3; 12 bases agree with TRBD2. V was clipped by 3 bases and J by 1 base; unmatched bases: 3. The CDR3 totals 16 residues. The germline gives CDR1 SGDLS, CDR2 YYNGEE. The CDR3 sequence: CASSASGGARTDTQYF. The CDR3 nucleotides are TGTGCCAGCAGCGCTAGCGGGGGGGCCCGCACAGATACGCAGTATTTT.

The rearrangement uses TRBV6-4 and TRBJ1-5; 10 positions agree with TRBD1. The junction had 1 base not matched to a gene; V was cut back by 3 bases and J by 5 bases. Per germline, CDR1 MRHNA and CDR2 SNTAGT. This CDR3 is built from 14 residues. CDR3 in DNA: TGTGCCAGCAGTGATGGGACAGGGGATCAGCCCCAGCATTTT. It encodes CASSDGTGDQPQHF.

The chain couples TRBV11-2 to TRBJ1-1, with 7 bases that match TRBD1. V lost 5 bases, J lost 1 base, and 10 bases stayed unmatched. Germline CDR1 and CDR2: SGHAT and FQNNGV. CDR3 length equals 16 residues. CDR3 sequence (DNA): TGTGCCAGCAGCCCCAAGCGGGGGACAGAGAACACTGAAGCTTTCTTT. Residues: CASSPKRGTENTEAFF.

The V gene is TRBV11-2, the J gene TRBJ2-2, with D possibly matching TRBD1 (6 bases). V was cut by 10 bases and J by 1 base, with 13 bases left in between. There are 14 residues in the CDR3. Germline assignment: CDR1 SGHAT and CDR2 FQNNGV. Here the CDR3 DNA reads TGTGCCACCGCAGGGGTAGGGAACACCGGGGAGCTGTTTTTT. Amino acids: CATAGVGNTGELFF. The full variable domain, with the rest looked up from reference TRBV11-2 and TRBJ2-2, is EAGVAQSPRYKIIEKRQSVAFWCNPISGHATLYWYQQILGQGPKLLIQFQNNGVVDDSQLPKDRFSAERLKGVDSTLKIQPAKLEDSAVYLCATAGVGNTGELFFGEGSRLTVL.

The chain is built from TRBV3-1 (or the pseudogene TRBV3-2) and TRBJ1-3, with D maybe TRBD1 (5 bases). Trimming stripped 3 bases from V and 2 bases from J, with 14 bases between. The CDR3 totals 16 residues. Germline V gene lookup returns CDR1 LGHDT and CDR2 YNNKEL (reference sequence). CDR3 sequence reads: CASSHLQDYAGNTIYF. The DNA of the CDR3 is TGTGCCAGCAGCCATCTACAGGACTACGCTGGAAACACCATATATTTT.

The rearrangement joins TRBV19 to TRBJ1-6; D unclear. With 7 bases removed from V and 2 bases from J, the gap between germline ends came to 6 bases. CDR1 and CDR2 (germline): LNHDA, SQIVND (reference sequence). The length of the CDR3 is 13 residues. DNA of the CDR3: TGTGCCAGTATGAGGGCCTATAATTCACCCCTCCACTTT. It yields the protein CASMRAYNSPLHF.

This chain connects TRBV10-2 to TRBJ1-1, with D possibly being TRBD1 (6 bases). Trimming stripped 0 bases from V and 11 bases from J, with 16 bases between. The CDR3 has 14 residues. Germline values: CDR1 WSHSY, CDR2 SAAADI. The CDR3 DNA is TGCGCCAGCAGTGAGTCTGGGCCGCAGGGGAGTGCTTTCTTT. Protein sequence: CASSESGPQGSAFF.

J is TRBJ1-2 and V is TRBV10-1; TRBD1 agrees at 7 bases. The ends lost 3 bases at V and 4 bases at J; junction bases unmatched: 11. This CDR3 spans 16 amino acids. The germline V gene has CDR1 WNHNN and CDR2 SYGVQD (reference sequence). The CDR3 sequence is CASSDLRTGGVYGYTF. CDR3 DNA sequence: TGCGCCAGCAGTGACCTTCGGACAGGAGGTGTCTATGGCTACACCTTC.

The V call is TRBV30, the J call TRBJ1-5; 7 bases are a match to TRBD1. The CDR3 spans 14 residues. With V trimmed by 3 bases and J by 6 bases, 8 bases remained unmatched. The germline gives CDR1 GTSNPN, CDR2 SVGIG (reference sequence). This chain's CDR3 is CAWSRDSGRQPQHF. Written as DNA, the CDR3 is TGTGCCTGGAGCCGGGACAGCGGGCGTCAGCCCCAGCATTTT.

The rearrangement links TRBV30 to TRBJ1-6; 7 bases match TRBD1. Germline V CDR1 and CDR2: GTSNPN, SVGIG (reference sequence). With 5 bases clipped from V and 8 bases from J, the junction kept 9 bases outside the gene matches. The CDR3 spans 14 residues. The CDR3 nucleotides are TGTGCCTGGGAATCGGGACAGAGGCATTCACCCCTCCACTTT. Translating it yields CAWESGQRHSPLHF.

The CDR3 nucleotides are TGTGCCAGTAGTATAAGACCCCCCCTGAAGGGGCCGTTCACAGATACGCAGTATTTT. The encoded protein is CASSIRPPLKGPFTDTQYF. The chain joins TRBV19 to TRBJ2-3, with D possibly being TRBD1 (5 bases). This CDR3 region has 19 residues. V was trimmed by 2 bases and J by 2 bases, leaving 23 bases between them. The germline gives CDR1 LNHDA, CDR2 SQIVND (reference sequence).

J is TRBJ2-4 and V is TRBV30, with a weak D call TRBD2 (7 bases). The CDR3 is made up of 14 amino acids. V dropped 0 bases and J dropped 7 bases, with 13 bases sitting between them. Germline values: CDR1 GTSNPN, CDR2 SVGIG (reference sequence). Here the CDR3 DNA reads TGTGCCTGGAGTGTAGGGGGGGCGTCGAACATTCAGTACTTC. This encodes CAWSVGGASNIQYF.

V is TRBV20-1 and J is TRBJ1-1, with D perhaps matching TRBD1 (5 bases). The CDR3 has 11 amino acids. Per germline, CDR1 DFQATT and CDR2 SNEGSKA (reference sequence). The V and J ends lost 5 bases and 11 bases respectively, with 15 bases between them. The CDR3 region is CSAPDRTYAFF. In nucleotides, the CDR3 is TGCAGTGCTCCAGACAGAACCTACGCTTTCTTT.

In DNA form, the CDR3 reads TGCGCCAGCAGCTTGGGGTCACCTGGGGGGTCTGGAAACACCATATATTTT. Translated: CASSLGSPGGSGNTIYF. The chain combines TRBV5-1 with TRBJ1-3; tentatively, D is TRBD1 (5 bases). V was cut by 0 bases and J by 1 base, with 14 bases left in between. Germline CDR1 is SGHRS and CDR2 is YFSETQ. The CDR3 is 17 amino acids.

The V gene is TRBV2, the J gene TRBJ2-1, with 14 bases identical to TRBD2. This CDR3 has 16 amino acids. J was trimmed by 10 bases and V by 7 bases; bases with no gene match: 12. Germline CDR1 SNHLY, CDR2 FYNNEI. The CDR3 DNA sequence: TGTGCCAGCACGGAAGCTGCGGGACTAGCGGGGGAGGAGCAGTTCTTC. The encoded protein is CASTEAAGLAGEEQFF.

V usage is TRBV5-6 and J usage is TRBJ1-4; 8 nucleotides line up with TRBD1. This CDR3 has 15 amino acids. Germline CDR1 reads SGHDT; CDR2 reads YYEEEE. V was pared by 2 bases and J by 7 bases, with 7 bases of the junction left unmatched. Here the CDR3 reads CASSLTGGDGEKLFF. Here the CDR3 DNA reads TGTGCCAGCAGCTTAACAGGGGGAGACGGTGAAAAACTGTTTTTT.

CDR3 in amino acids: CASRRREVGEAFF. CDR3 in DNA: TGTGCCAGCAGGAGGAGGGAAGTCGGTGAAGCTTTCTTT. This chain links TRBV12-3 or TRBV12-4 with TRBJ1-1; D unclear. The CDR3 sequence is 13 residues long. V shed 6 bases and J shed 7 bases, with 15 bases lying between them.

The J gene is TRBJ2-1, the V gene TRBV6-4; no clear D. Trimming removed 10 bases from V and 6 bases from J, with 4 bases in between. From germline, CDR1 is MRHNA and CDR2 SNTAGT. The CDR3 totals 9 residues. The CDR3 nucleotides read TGTGCCACCTTCAATGAGCAGTTCTTC. Its protein product is CATFNEQFF.

A remark on this clone: An end of the junction does not agree with germline; a read error may underlie this. The rearrangement uses TRBV7-7 and TRBJ2-5, with 9 bases lining up with TRBD1. Looked up from germline, CDR1 is SSHAT and CDR2 is FNYEAQ (reference sequence). The CDR3 totals 15 residues. CDR3 amino acids: CASSRTGAVQETQYF. CDR3 coding DNA: TGTGCTAGCAGCCGGACAGGGGCCGTCCAAGAGACCCAGTACTTC.

The chain couples TRBV2 to TRBJ2-4; the D is unclear. Trimming pared 8 bases from V and 6 bases from J, leaving 8 bases between. This CDR3 has 11 amino acids. Germline CDR1 and CDR2: SNHLY and FYNNEI. The CDR3 nucleotides read TGTGCCAGCTCCCCACTAAACATTCAGTACTTC. Protein: CASSPLNIQYF.

The chain employs TRBV2 and TRBJ2-5, with unresolved D. With 6 bases removed from V and 3 bases from J, the gap between germline ends came to 8 bases. Germline-derived CDR1 and CDR2 are SNHLY and FYNNEI. This CDR3 has 12 amino acids. The CDR3 DNA follows: TGTGCCAGCAGGCGCAGCGAAGAGACCCAGTACTTC. The encoded protein is CASRRSEETQYF.

The rearrangement uses TRBV7-9 and TRBJ1-4, with D perhaps matching TRBD1 (5 bases). This CDR3 comprises 14 residues. V was clipped by 4 bases and J by 3 bases, with 9 bases between them. CDR1 and CDR2 from the germline V gene are SEHNR and FQNEAQ (reference sequence). The CDR3 DNA is TGTGCCAGCAGCTCGAGACAGTCTAATGAAAAACTGTTTTTT. Translation gives CASSSRQSNEKLFF.

The CDR3 reads CASSFGTATYEQYF. The DNA for the CDR3 is TGTGCCAGTAGTTTCGGGACAGCAACCTACGAGCAGTACTTC. This rearrangement joins TRBV19 to TRBJ2-7; 7 bases agree with TRBD1. There are 14 residues in the CDR3. The V and J ends lost 5 bases and 2 bases, in that order; junction bases with no gene match: 6. The germline gives CDR1 LNHDA, CDR2 SQIVND (reference sequence). The full variable domain, with the rest looked up from reference TRBV19 and TRBJ2-7, is DGGITQSPKYLFRKEGQNVTLSCEQNLNHDAMYWYRQDPGQGLRLIYYSQIVNDFQKGDIAEGYSVSREKKESFPLTVTSAQKNPTAFYLCASSFGTATYEQYFGPGTRLTVT.

The chain recombines TRBV12-5 with TRBJ1-1; D not certain. The length of the CDR3 is 12 residues. CDR1 LGHNT and CDR2 FRNRAP come from the germline V gene. V was trimmed by 3 bases and J by 4 bases, leaving 6 bases between them. In DNA form, the CDR3 reads TGTGCTAGTGGTTTACGAGGCACTGAAGCTTTCTTT. Translation gives CASGLRGTEAFF. The full variable domain, with the rest looked up from reference TRBV12-5 and TRBJ1-1, is DARVTQTPRHKVTEMGQEVTMRCQPILGHNTVFWYRQTMMQGLELLAYFRNRAPLDDSGMPKDRFSAEMPDATLATLKIQPSEPRDSAVYFCASGLRGTEAFFGQGTRLTVV.